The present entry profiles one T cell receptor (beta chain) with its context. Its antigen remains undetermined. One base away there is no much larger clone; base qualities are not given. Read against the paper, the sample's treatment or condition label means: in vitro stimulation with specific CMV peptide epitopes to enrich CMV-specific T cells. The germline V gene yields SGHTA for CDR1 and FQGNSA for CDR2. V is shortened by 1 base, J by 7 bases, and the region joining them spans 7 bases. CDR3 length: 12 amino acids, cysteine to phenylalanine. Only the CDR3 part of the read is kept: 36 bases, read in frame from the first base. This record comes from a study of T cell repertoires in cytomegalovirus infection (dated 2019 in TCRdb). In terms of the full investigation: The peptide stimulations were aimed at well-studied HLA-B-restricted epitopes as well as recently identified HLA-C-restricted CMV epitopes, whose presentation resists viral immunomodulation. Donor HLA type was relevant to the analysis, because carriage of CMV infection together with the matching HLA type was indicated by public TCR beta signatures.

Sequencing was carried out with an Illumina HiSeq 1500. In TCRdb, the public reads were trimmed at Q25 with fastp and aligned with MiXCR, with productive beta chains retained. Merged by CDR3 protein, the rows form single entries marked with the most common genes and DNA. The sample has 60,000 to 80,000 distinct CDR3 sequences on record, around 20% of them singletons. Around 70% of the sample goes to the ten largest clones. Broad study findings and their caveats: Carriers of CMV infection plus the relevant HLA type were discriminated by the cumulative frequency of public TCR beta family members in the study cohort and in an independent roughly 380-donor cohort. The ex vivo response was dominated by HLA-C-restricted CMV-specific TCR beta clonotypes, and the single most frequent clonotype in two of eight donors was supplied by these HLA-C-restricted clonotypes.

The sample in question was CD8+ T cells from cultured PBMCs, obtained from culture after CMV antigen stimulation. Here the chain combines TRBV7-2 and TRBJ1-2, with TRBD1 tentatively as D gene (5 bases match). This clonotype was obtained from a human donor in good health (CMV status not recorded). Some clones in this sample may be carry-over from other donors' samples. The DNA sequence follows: TGTGCCAGCAGCTTAGAGCAGGGTGGCTACACCTTC. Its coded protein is CASSLEQGGYTF.